These T cell receptor beta chains were read from a single sample in a study of blood T cells in healthy people across ages. TCRdb recomputed calls from the 5' RACE reads with MiXCR, one row per CDR3 protein. The sample includes about 1,400,000 distinct CDR3 sequences, around 55% of them seen just once. Sequences were obtained from blood. These receptors originate from a man between 18 and 29 years old in good health. The CDR3 runs from the conserved cysteine through the conserved F or W. A D gene is named only where the DNA matches it firmly. Part of the rows lack a size; the others show once, few, many or a class for expanded clones.

cdr3_aa: CASTKSRAGGHYEQYF
cdr3_nt: TGTGCCAGCACAAAATCGCGGGCGGGGGGCCACTACGAGCAGTACTTC
v_call: TRBV28
d_call: TRBD2
clone_size: few
j_call: TRBJ2-7

cdr3_aa: CAISEPTWDRLNYGYTF
cdr3_nt: TGTGCCATCAGTGAGCCGACGTGGGACCGACTAAACTATGGCTACACCTTC
v_call: TRBV10-3
d_call: -
clone_size: -
j_call: TRBJ1-2

cdr3_aa: CASSQPRGLEQYF
cdr3_nt: TGCGCCAGCAGCCAACCTCGGGGCCTCGAGCAGTACTTC
v_call: TRBV4-1
d_call: -
clone_size: few
j_call: TRBJ2-7

cdr3_aa: CASSLAGQGAKNIQYF
cdr3_nt: TGTGCCAGCAGTTTAGCCGGACAGGGAGCCAAAAACATTCAGTACTTC
v_call: TRBV12-3/TRBV12-4
d_call: TRBD1
clone_size: -
j_call: TRBJ2-4

cdr3_aa: CSVAGTGVNEQYF
cdr3_nt: TGCAGCGTGGCCGGGACAGGAGTAAACGAGCAGTACTTC
v_call: TRBV29-1
d_call: TRBD1
clone_size: few
j_call: TRBJ2-7

cdr3_aa: CASSQELRGGYYNEQFF
cdr3_nt: TGCGCCAGCAGCCAAGAATTACGAGGGGGATACTACAATGAGCAGTTCTTC
v_call: TRBV4-1
d_call: -
clone_size: -
j_call: TRBJ2-1

cdr3_aa: CSAGDRYSYEQYF
cdr3_nt: TGCAGTGCTGGGGACAGGTACTCCTACGAGCAGTACTTC
v_call: TRBV20-1
d_call: TRBD1
clone_size: -
j_call: TRBJ2-7

cdr3_aa: CSGAAGGHNEQFF
cdr3_nt: TGCAGCGGTGCAGCGGGGGGTCACAATGAGCAGTTCTTC
v_call: TRBV29-1
d_call: TRBD2
clone_size: few
j_call: TRBJ2-1

cdr3_aa: CSVTGTVPNNEQYF
cdr3_nt: TGCAGCGTTACCGGGACAGTTCCTAACAATGAGCAGTACTTC
v_call: TRBV29-1
d_call: TRBD1
clone_size: -
j_call: TRBJ2-7

cdr3_aa: CASSPGRVGNQPQHF
cdr3_nt: TGTGCCAGCAGTCCCGGGAGGGTGGGCAATCAGCCCCAGCATTTT
v_call: TRBV7-9
d_call: -
clone_size: -
j_call: TRBJ1-5

cdr3_aa: CSAPLAGTRLTGVYTF
cdr3_nt: TGCAGTGCTCCCCTGGCCGGGACCAGGCTCACAGGGGTCTACACCTTC
v_call: TRBV20-1
d_call: TRBD1
clone_size: -
j_call: TRBJ1-2

cdr3_aa: CSVLGTERYTF
cdr3_nt: TGCAGCGTCCTCGGCACAGAGCGCTACACCTTC
v_call: TRBV29-1
d_call: -
clone_size: few
j_call: TRBJ1-2

cdr3_aa: CASSQEAGPSTDTQYF
cdr3_nt: TGTGCCAGCAGCCAAGAGGCGGGACCGAGCACAGATACGCAGTATTTT
v_call: TRBV4-2
d_call: -
clone_size: -
j_call: TRBJ2-3

cdr3_aa: CSAFDRMNTEAFF
cdr3_nt: TGCAGCGCCTTCGACAGAATGAACACTGAAGCTTTCTTT
v_call: TRBV29-1
d_call: -
clone_size: once
j_call: TRBJ1-1

cdr3_aa: CASSPGLGGDTQYF
cdr3_nt: TGCGCCAGCAGCCCCGGACTAGGCGGCGATACGCAGTATTTT
v_call: TRBV4-3
d_call: TRBD2
clone_size: few
j_call: TRBJ2-3

cdr3_aa: CSARDISPTNTDTQYF
cdr3_nt: TGCAGTGCTAGAGATATTAGTCCGACAAACACAGATACGCAGTATTTT
v_call: TRBV20-1
d_call: -
clone_size: -
j_call: TRBJ2-3

cdr3_aa: CAPSGAGTPYEQYF
cdr3_nt: TGTGCCCCAAGCGGTGCGGGGACCCCCTACGAGCAGTACTTC
v_call: TRBV12-3/TRBV12-4
d_call: -
clone_size: -
j_call: TRBJ2-7

cdr3_aa: CASSTSDQPQHF
cdr3_nt: TGTGCCAGCAGCACCTCAGATCAGCCCCAGCATTTT
v_call: TRBV5-6
d_call: -
clone_size: -
j_call: TRBJ1-5

cdr3_aa: CASSQEKGGADTQYF
cdr3_nt: TGTGCCAGCAGCCAAGAGAAAGGGGGGGCAGATACGCAGTATTTT
v_call: TRBV4-2
d_call: -
clone_size: many
j_call: TRBJ2-3

cdr3_aa: CASSLSERRTEAFF
cdr3_nt: TGTGCCAGCAGCTTGTCCGAAAGGCGCACTGAAGCTTTCTTT
v_call: TRBV7-9
d_call: -
clone_size: -
j_call: TRBJ1-1

cdr3_aa: CASSESTIGFEKLFF
cdr3_nt: TGTGCCAGCAGTGAATCAACTATTGGATTTGAAAAACTGTTTTTT
v_call: TRBV25-1
d_call: -
clone_size: -
j_call: TRBJ1-4

cdr3_aa: CASSRDRVGELFF
cdr3_nt: TGTGCCAGCAGCCGGGACAGGGTCGGGGAGCTGTTTTTT
v_call: TRBV6-1
d_call: TRBD1
clone_size: -
j_call: TRBJ2-2

cdr3_aa: CASSQVLQNTEAFF
cdr3_nt: TGCGCCAGCAGCCAAGTTTTACAGAACACTGAAGCTTTCTTT
v_call: TRBV4-1
d_call: -
clone_size: -
j_call: TRBJ1-1

cdr3_aa: CASSQTDRVKETQYF
cdr3_nt: TGCGCCAGCAGCCAGACGGACAGGGTCAAAGAGACCCAGTACTTC
v_call: TRBV4-1
d_call: TRBD1
clone_size: -
j_call: TRBJ2-5

cdr3_aa: CASRSRGRGGTDTQYF
cdr3_nt: TGCGCCAGCAGAAGCAGGGGGCGCGGTGGCACAGATACGCAGTATTTT
v_call: TRBV5-1
d_call: TRBD1
clone_size: -
j_call: TRBJ2-3

cdr3_aa: CASSSLTGGIGQPQHF
cdr3_nt: TGTGCCAGCAGCTCTTTGACAGGGGGCATAGGTCAGCCCCAGCATTTT
v_call: TRBV11-2
d_call: TRBD1
clone_size: -
j_call: TRBJ1-5

cdr3_aa: CSATYGTSGGAVGETQYF
cdr3_nt: TGCAGTGCTACCTATGGGACTAGCGGGGGGGCAGTCGGAGAGACCCAGTACTTC
v_call: TRBV20-1
d_call: TRBD2
clone_size: few
j_call: TRBJ2-5

cdr3_aa: CASSQESFAWGSGDYNEQFF
cdr3_nt: TGTGCCAGCAGCCAAGAAAGTTTTGCTTGGGGTAGCGGAGATTACAATGAGCAGTTCTTC
v_call: TRBV14
d_call: -
clone_size: once
j_call: TRBJ2-1

cdr3_aa: CSAKTTGVDGGGYTF
cdr3_nt: TGCAGTGCAAAGACTACAGGGGTCGATGGTGGTGGCTACACCTTC
v_call: TRBV20-1
d_call: TRBD1
clone_size: -
j_call: TRBJ1-2

cdr3_aa: CASNPLGGPHNEQYF
cdr3_nt: TGTGCCAGCAATCCTCTCGGGGGGCCACACAATGAGCAGTACTTC
v_call: TRBV12-3/TRBV12-4
d_call: -
clone_size: -
j_call: TRBJ2-7

cdr3_aa: CSARRDSINEQFF
cdr3_nt: TGCAGTGCTAGACGGGACTCCATCAATGAGCAGTTCTTC
v_call: TRBV20-1
d_call: -
clone_size: -
j_call: TRBJ2-1

cdr3_aa: CASSLGPGPQRHSPLHF
cdr3_nt: TGTGCCAGCAGCTTAGGGCCGGGACCCCAGAGGCATTCACCCCTCCACTTT
v_call: TRBV7-2
d_call: -
clone_size: -
j_call: TRBJ1-6

cdr3_aa: CSVGDREVSEQYF
cdr3_nt: TGCAGCGTTGGGGACAGGGAAGTCTCCGAGCAGTACTTC
v_call: TRBV29-1
d_call: TRBD1
clone_size: -
j_call: TRBJ2-7

cdr3_aa: CASSRSGGSYNEQFF
cdr3_nt: TGCGCCAGCAGCCGTAGCGGGGGCTCCTACAATGAGCAGTTCTTC
v_call: TRBV4-1
d_call: TRBD2
clone_size: -
j_call: TRBJ2-1

cdr3_aa: CASSLPGRLDEQYF
cdr3_nt: TGTGCCAGCAGCCTGCCCGGGCGCCTGGATGAGCAGTACTTC
v_call: TRBV7-9
d_call: -
clone_size: few
j_call: TRBJ2-7

cdr3_aa: CASSLDMSGANVLTF
cdr3_nt: TGTGCCAGCAGCCTGGACATGTCTGGGGCCAACGTCCTGACTTTC
v_call: TRBV5-6
d_call: -
clone_size: -
j_call: TRBJ2-6

cdr3_aa: CASSRAYEGTDTQYF
cdr3_nt: TGTGCCAGCAGCCGAGCCTACGAGGGCACAGATACGCAGTATTTT
v_call: TRBV16
d_call: -
clone_size: -
j_call: TRBJ2-3